The 16 T cell receptor beta chains in this list originate from one sample, sequenced in a study of T cell responses to AZD1222 COVID-19 vaccine. Here immunoSEQ multiplex PCR was the method, and the copy in TCRdb shows in-frame clones only, minus some. The table shows 140,000 or so clones, with over 85% occurring only once. The material was peripheral blood, obtained 28 days after the second AZD1222 dose. The source of these receptors is an adult who received the AZD1222 COVID-19 vaccine.

The rearrangement joins TRBV6-2 or TRBV6-3 to TRBJ1-6, with D unclear. Trimming left V 6 bases short and J 11 bases short, with 11 bases between. Per the germline V gene, CDR1 is MNHEY and CDR2 is SVGEGT. This CDR3 has 12 residues. CDR3 DNA sequence: TGTGCCAGCAGCCTGCCCGGGGCACCCCTCCACTTT. This sequence encodes CASSLPGAPLHF.

Here the CDR3 DNA reads TGTGCCAGCAGTGGACCCGGGACAGCCCACTACAATGAGCAGTTCTTC. This encodes CASSGPGTAHYNEQFF. The chain recombines TRBV6-1 with TRBJ2-1, with TRBD1 identical over 7 bases. With V trimmed by 4 bases and J by 3 bases, 9 bases remained unmatched. Looked up from germline, CDR1 is MNHNS and CDR2 is SASEGT. The CDR3 is 16 residues long.

The genes are TRBV19 and TRBJ2-2, with 9 bases fitting TRBD1. The trim removed 5 bases at V and 1 base at J, leaving 5 bases unmatched. CDR3 length equals 16 residues. Germline CDR1 reads LNHDA; CDR2 reads SQIVND (reference sequence). The CDR3 loop reads CASSGQGSLNTGELFF. DNA for the CDR3: TGTGCCAGTAGTGGACAGGGGTCCCTGAACACCGGGGAGCTGTTTTTT. The whole variable domain, filled in from reference TRBV19 and TRBJ2-2, reads DGGITQSPKYLFRKEGQNVTLSCEQNLNHDAMYWYRQDPGQGLRLIYYSQIVNDFQKGDIAEGYSVSREKKESFPLTVTSAQKNPTAFYLCASSGQGSLNTGELFFGEGSRLTVL.

Of note for this clone: The identical CDR3 is also encoded by other nucleotide sequences in the sample. This chain connects TRBV10-3 to TRBJ1-2, with TRBD1 matching over 11 bases. V lost 6 bases and J lost 4; bases outside the gene matches: 7. This CDR3 contains 15 residues. The germline CDR1 and CDR2 sequences are ENHRY and SYGVKD. CDR3 residues: CAISETGTGGYGYTF. CDR3 in DNA: TGTGCCATCAGCGAAACCGGGACAGGGGGCTATGGCTACACCTTC.

The chain has TRBV2 and TRBJ2-1; TRBD2 agrees at 12 bases. This CDR3 has 15 amino acids. Trimming cost V 6 bases and J 6 bases; bases outside gene matches: 6. CDR1 is SNHLY, CDR2 FYNNEI, per germline. CDR3 DNA sequence: TGTGCCAGCAGCCCCGGACTAGCGGGAACCAATGAGCAGTTCTTC. Encoded protein: CASSPGLAGTNEQFF.

The rearrangement uses TRBV2 and TRBJ2-1; D gene ambiguous. The CDR3 sequence is 14 residues long. V lost 7 bases, J lost 0 bases, and 10 bases lay in between. Germline CDR1 reads SNHLY; CDR2 reads FYNNEI. The CDR3 DNA reads TGTGCCAGCACGGCGGTTAGCTCCTACAATGAGCAGTTCTTC. This codes for CASTAVSSYNEQFF. Drawing the rest from reference TRBV2 and TRBJ2-1, the complete variable domain is EPEVTQTPSHQVTQMGQEVILRCVPISNHLYFYWYRQILGQKVEFLVSFYNNEISEKSEIFDDQFSVERPDGSNFTLKIRSTKLEDSAMYFCASTAVSSYNEQFFGPGTRLTVL.

This clone was seen only a few times. This rearrangement joins TRBV14 to TRBJ1-1; D gene ambiguous. V shed 4 bases and J shed 7 bases, with 7 bases lying between them. Germline CDR1 reads SGHDN; CDR2 reads FVKESK. The CDR3 has 11 residues. Here the CDR3 reads CASSLYGEAFF. The CDR3 DNA sequence: TGTGCCAGCAGCCTTTACGGTGAAGCTTTCTTT.

This chain links TRBV27 with TRBJ1-6; TRBD1 is a possible D gene (5 bases). Germline V gene lookup returns CDR1 MNHEY and CDR2 SMNVEV (reference sequence). With 0 bases removed from V and 4 bases from J, the gap between germline ends came to 10 bases. The CDR3 length is 16 residues. In DNA form, the CDR3 reads TGTGCCAGCAGTTTATCGCCAGGGCCGTATAATTCACCCCTCCACTTT. Translated: CASSLSPGPYNSPLHF.

The V and J genes are TRBV7-9 and TRBJ1-1, with D possibly matching TRBD1 (5 bases). Per the germline V gene, CDR1 is SEHNR and CDR2 is FQNEAQ (reference sequence). Trimming stripped 1 base from V and 1 base from J, with 10 bases between. CDR3 length: 15 residues. DNA for the CDR3: TGTGCCAGCAGCTTAGGGGGCACCCAGAACACTGAAGCTTTCTTT. This sequence encodes CASSLGGTQNTEAFF.

The V call is TRBV5-1, the J call TRBJ2-7, with D perhaps TRBD1 or TRBD2 (5 bases each). From germline, CDR1 is SGHRS and CDR2 YFSETQ. The ends were cut back, 4 bases at V and 0 bases at J, with 5 bases in the middle. The CDR3 loop spans 12 amino acids. The CDR3 DNA sequence: TGCGCCAGCAGCGGGACCTCCTACGAGCAGTACTTC. Protein product: CASSGTSYEQYF. Based on the CDR3 plus reference TRBV5-1 and TRBJ2-7, the full variable domain is KAGVTQTPRYLIKTRGQQVTLSCSPISGHRSVSWYQQTPGQGLQFLFEYFSETQRNKGNFPGRFSGRQFSNSRSEMNVSTLELGDSALYLCASSGTSYEQYFGPGTRLTVT.

The rearrangement joins TRBV7-3 to TRBJ2-1; maybe TRBD2 (6 bases). V was shortened by 5 bases and J by 10 bases, with 15 bases between the two germline ends. The CDR3 has 13 amino acids. The germline gives CDR1 SGHTA, CDR2 FQGTGA. CDR3: CASSLGPEGEQFF. CDR3 sequence (DNA): TGTGCCAGCAGCCTGGGACCGGAGGGGGAGCAGTTCTTC.

The sample holds one count of this clone. This chain uses TRBV24-1 with TRBJ2-7; D is perhaps TRBD2 (5 bases). Germline-derived CDR1 and CDR2 are KGHDR and SFDVKD. The CDR3 runs 15 residues. V was cut by 3 bases and J by 8 bases, with 19 bases left in between. CDR3: CATSDPREGDGKQYF. The CDR3 region has the DNA TGTGCCACCAGTGATCCGCGCGAGGGCGACGGCAAGCAGTACTTC.

The chain employs TRBV29-1 and TRBJ1-1; no firm D call. CDR3 length equals 16 residues. Germline V gene sequence: CDR1 SQVTM, CDR2 ANQGSEA. V was trimmed by 3 bases and J by 3 bases, leaving 20 bases between them. CDR3 sequence reads: CSVDSYSPFGDTEAFF. The CDR3 DNA is TGCAGCGTTGACTCGTATAGTCCATTCGGTGACACTGAAGCTTTCTTT.

This clone appeared once. The rearrangement joins TRBV2 to TRBJ2-5; 7 nucleotides agree with TRBD2. V trimming: 8 bases; J trimming: 0 bases; junction bases outside the gene matches: 6. Germline V lookup: CDR1 SNHLY, CDR2 FYNNEI. The CDR3 is 14 residues long. The CDR3 nucleotides read TGTGCCAGCTCTAGCGCGGGGGACCAAGAGACCCAGTACTTC. This encodes CASSSAGDQETQYF.

J is TRBJ2-4 and V is TRBV28, with TRBD1 as a possible D gene (5 bases). Germline lookup yields CDR1 MDHEN and CDR2 SYDVKM. The V gene lost 3 bases and the J gene lost 1 base, with 10 bases spanning the gap. The CDR3 contains 15 residues. The CDR3 nucleotides are TGTGCCAGCAGTTTCGAAGGGGCGGCCAAAAACATTCAGTACTTC. This encodes CASSFEGAAKNIQYF. The full variable domain, with the rest looked up from reference TRBV28 and TRBJ2-4, is DVKVTQSSRYLVKRTGEKVFLECVQDMDHENMFWYRQDPGLGLRLIYFSYDVKMKEKGDIPEGYSVSREKKERFSLILESASTNQTSMYLCASSFEGAAKNIQYFGAGTRLSVL.

The rearrangement joins TRBV19 to TRBJ2-1; 8 bases map to TRBD2. In germline, CDR1 is LNHDA, CDR2 SQIVND (reference sequence). J lost 4 bases, V lost 11 bases, and 10 bases had no gene match. The CDR3 is made up of 14 amino acids. Here the CDR3 reads CASAWGTRYNEQFF. The CDR3 coding sequence is TGTGCCTCCGCCTGGGGGACTAGGTACAATGAGCAGTTCTTC.